This T cell receptor (beta chain) derives from a study of blood T cell repertoires in COVID-19. Participants came from about two dozen US areas, aged about 18 to 89 years. Participants classified as exposed had met a COVID-19 case within 2 weeks before study entry. Trimming cost V 2 bases and J 3 bases, with 12 bases left between them. The CDR3 length is 14 residues. Germline values: CDR1 SGHRS, CDR2 YFSETQ. The data were produced by immunoSEQ multiplex PCR, yet TCRdb's version contains in-frame clones alone and is incomplete. The sample lists roughly 230,000 clones, around 83% occurring once. The chain has TRBV5-1 and TRBJ2-7; TRBD1 might be the D (6 bases). The source is a woman aged 45-59 years who had been exposed to COVID-19. The specimen sequenced was PBMCs or T cells enriched from blood (not recorded which). For the CDR3, the DNA is TGCGCCAGCAGCTTAATACAGGGTAGCTACGAGCAGTACTTC. Protein: CASSLIQGSYEQYF.